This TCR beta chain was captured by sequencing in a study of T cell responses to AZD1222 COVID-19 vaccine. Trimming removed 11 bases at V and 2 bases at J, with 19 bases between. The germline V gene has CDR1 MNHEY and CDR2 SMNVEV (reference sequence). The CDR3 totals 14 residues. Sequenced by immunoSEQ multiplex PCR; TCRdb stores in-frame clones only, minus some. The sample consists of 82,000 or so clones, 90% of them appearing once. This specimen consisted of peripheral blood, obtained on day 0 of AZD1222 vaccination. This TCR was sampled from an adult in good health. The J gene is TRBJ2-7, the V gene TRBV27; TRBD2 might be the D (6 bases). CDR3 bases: TGTGCCTCCGTCCCCCGGGACTTCCCCTACGAGCAGTACTTC. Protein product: CASVPRDFPYEQYF.